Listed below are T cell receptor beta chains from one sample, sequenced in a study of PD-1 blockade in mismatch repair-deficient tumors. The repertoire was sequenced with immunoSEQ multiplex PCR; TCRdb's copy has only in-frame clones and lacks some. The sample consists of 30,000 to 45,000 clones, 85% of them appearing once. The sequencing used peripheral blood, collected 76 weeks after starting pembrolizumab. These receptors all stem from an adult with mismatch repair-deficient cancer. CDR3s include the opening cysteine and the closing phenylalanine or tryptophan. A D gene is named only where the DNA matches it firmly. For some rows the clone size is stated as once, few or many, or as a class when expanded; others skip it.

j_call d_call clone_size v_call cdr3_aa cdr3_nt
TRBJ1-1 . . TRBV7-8 CASSPRDTEAFF TGTGCCAGCAGCCCAAGGGACACTGAAGCTTTCTTT
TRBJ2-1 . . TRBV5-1 CATGKGENNEQFF TGCGCCACCGGTAAGGGAGAAAACAATGAGCAGTTCTTC
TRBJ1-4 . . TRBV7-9 CASSFRDGEKLFF TGTGCCAGCAGCTTTAGGGATGGGGAAAAACTGTTTTTT
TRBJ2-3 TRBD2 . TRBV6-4 CASSVVAGGADTQYF TGTGCCAGCAGTGTGGTAGCGGGAGGGGCAGATACGCAGTATTTT
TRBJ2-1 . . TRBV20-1 CSAVVSEQFF TGCAGTGCAGTAGTTTCCGAGCAGTTCTTC
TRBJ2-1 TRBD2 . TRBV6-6 CASGPTSGNNEQFF TGTGCCAGTGGTCCGACTAGCGGGAACAATGAGCAGTTCTTC
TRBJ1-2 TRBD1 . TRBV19 CASRGDRGDNYGYTF TGTGCCAGTAGAGGGGACAGGGGCGATAACTATGGCTACACCTTC
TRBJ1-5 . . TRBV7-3 CASSRGTASNQPQHF TGTGCCAGCAGCCGTGGGACGGCAAGCAATCAGCCCCAGCATTTT
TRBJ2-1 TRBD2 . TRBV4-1 CASSQDLSLAGGPGSYNEQFF TGCGCCAGCAGCCAAGATCTGAGTCTAGCGGGAGGGCCGGGGTCCTACAATGAGCAGTTCTTC
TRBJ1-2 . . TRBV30 CAWRRRVLRYGYTF TGTGCCTGGAGACGAAGGGTGCTGCGCTATGGCTACACCTTC
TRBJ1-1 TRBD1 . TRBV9 CASSAGQGGNTEAFF TGTGCCAGCAGCGCGGGACAGGGGGGGAACACTGAAGCTTTCTTT
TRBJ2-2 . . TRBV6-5 CASSYETGELFF TGTGCCAGCAGTTACGAGACCGGGGAGCTGTTTTTT
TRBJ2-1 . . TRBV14 CASSQFSEQFF TGTGCCAGCAGCCAATTTAGTGAGCAGTTCTTC
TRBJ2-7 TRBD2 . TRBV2 CASSERGALAANYEQYF TGTGCCAGCAGTGAAAGGGGCGCCCTAGCGGCAAACTACGAGCAGTACTTC
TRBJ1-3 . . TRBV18 CASSPEGYTIYF TGTGCCAGCTCACCTGAGGGGTACACCATATATTTT
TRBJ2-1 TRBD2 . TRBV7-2 CASSPSGRDSYNEQFF TGTGCCAGCAGCCCTAGCGGGAGGGACTCCTACAATGAGCAGTTCTTC
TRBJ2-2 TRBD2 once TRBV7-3 CASSAGGNTGELFF TGTGCCAGCAGCGCGGGAGGAAACACCGGGGAGCTGTTTTTT
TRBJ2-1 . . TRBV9 CASSAMGDEQFF TGTGCCAGCAGCGCTATGGGGGATGAGCAGTTCTTC
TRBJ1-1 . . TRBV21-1 CASSKDRGRWEAFF TGTGCCAGCAGCAAAGACAGGGGGCGGTGGGAAGCTTTCTTT
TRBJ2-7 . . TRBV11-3 CASSLLGAGEQYF TGTGCCAGCAGCTTACTGGGGGCGGGAGAGCAGTACTTC
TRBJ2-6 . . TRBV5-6 CASSFRGTGANVLTF TGTGCCAGCAGCTTCCGGGGTACCGGGGCCAACGTCCTGACTTTC
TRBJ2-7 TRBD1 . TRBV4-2 CASSQGQGDTYEQYF TGTGCCAGCAGCCAGGGACAGGGTGATACATACGAGCAGTACTTC
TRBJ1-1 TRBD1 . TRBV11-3 CASSLVPTGGGTEAFF TGTGCCAGCAGCTTAGTCCCCACAGGGGGCGGGACTGAAGCTTTCTTT
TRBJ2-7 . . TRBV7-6 CASRADSNSYEQYF TGTGCCAGCAGGGCTGACAGTAACTCCTACGAGCAGTACTTC
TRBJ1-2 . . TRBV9 CASSPEALNYGYTF TGTGCCAGCAGCCCAGAGGCTCTTAACTATGGCTACACCTTC
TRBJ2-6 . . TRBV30 CASARDIVASGANVLTF TGTGCCTCCGCAAGGGACATCGTTGCCTCTGGGGCCAACGTCCTGACTTTC
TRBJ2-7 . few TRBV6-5 CASSYTLANSYEQYF TGTGCCAGCAGTTACACCCTAGCGAACTCCTACGAGCAGTACTTC
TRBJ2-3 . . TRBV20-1 CSVDTQYF TGCAGTGTTGATACGCAGTATTTT
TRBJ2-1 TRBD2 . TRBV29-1 CSVDFSGRAYSYNEQFF TGCAGCGTTGATTTCAGCGGGAGGGCCTACTCCTACAATGAGCAGTTCTTC
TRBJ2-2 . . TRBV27 CASSLLVPDELFF TGTGCCAGCAGTCTTCTCGTTCCGGACGAGCTGTTTTTT
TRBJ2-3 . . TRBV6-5 CASSQGGLIGTQYF TGTGCCAGCAGCCAGGGGGGGCTTATCGGTACGCAGTATTTT
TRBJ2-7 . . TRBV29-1 CSVVSSYEQYF TGCAGCGTTGTGTCGTCCTACGAGCAGTACTTC
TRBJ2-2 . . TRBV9 CASSAIGTLNTGELFF TGTGCCAGCAGCGCCATCGGGACTCTGAATACCGGGGAGCTGTTTTTT
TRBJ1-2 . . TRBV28 CASSLVSGWYGYTF TGTGCCAGCAGTTTGGTCTCAGGGTGGTATGGCTACACCTTC
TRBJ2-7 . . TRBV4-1 CASSQESRGEQYF TGCGCCAGCAGCCAAGAGTCCCGGGGGGAGCAGTACTTC
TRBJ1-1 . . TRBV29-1 CSVERRMNTEAFF TGCAGCGTTGAACGGCGGATGAACACTGAAGCTTTCTTT
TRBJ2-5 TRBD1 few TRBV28 CASSRPTGAETQYF TGTGCCAGCAGCCGACCAACAGGGGCAGAGACCCAGTACTTC
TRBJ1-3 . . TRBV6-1 CASSERGRSGNTIYF TGTGCCAGCAGTGAACGGGGGAGGTCTGGAAACACCATATATTTT
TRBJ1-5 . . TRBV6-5 CASNKGSSINQPQHF TGTGCCAGCAACAAAGGGTCCTCTATCAATCAGCCCCAGCATTTT
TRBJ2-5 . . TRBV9 CASSAELRQGGQETQYF TGTGCCAGCAGCGCAGAACTCCGACAGGGAGGGCAAGAGACCCAGTACTTC
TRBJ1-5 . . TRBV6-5 CASSSGAGNQPQHF TGTGCCAGCAGTTCGGGGGCTGGCAATCAGCCCCAGCATTTT
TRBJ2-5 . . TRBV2 CASSPPGPRGGTQYF TGTGCCAGCAGCCCACCCGGTCCCAGAGGAGGGACCCAGTACTTC
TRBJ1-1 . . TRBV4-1 CASSQVTANTEAFF TGCGCCAGCAGCCAAGTTACAGCGAACACTGAAGCTTTCTTT
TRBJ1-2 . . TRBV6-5 CASSYAAGYGYTF TGTGCCAGCAGTTACGCGGCAGGCTATGGCTACACCTTC
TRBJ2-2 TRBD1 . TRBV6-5 CASSQTTGVTGELFF TGTGCCAGCAGTCAGACGACAGGGGTGACCGGGGAGCTGTTTTTT
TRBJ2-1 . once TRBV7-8 CASSSSPSNEQFF TGTGCCAGCAGTTCGAGCCCGAGCAATGAGCAGTTCTTC
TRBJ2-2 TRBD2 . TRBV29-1 CSVEGLAGLANTGELFF TGCAGCGTTGAAGGGCTAGCGGGCCTCGCGAACACCGGGGAGCTGTTTTTT
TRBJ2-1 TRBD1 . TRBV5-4 CASSWGTDSFYEQFF TGTGCCAGCAGCTGGGGGACAGATAGTTTTTATGAGCAGTTCTTC
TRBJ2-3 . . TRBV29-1 CGGNMNTDTQYF TGCGGCGGGAATATGAACACAGATACGCAGTATTTT
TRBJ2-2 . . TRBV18 CASSPPSRELGELFF TGTGCCAGCTCACCACCCTCGCGAGAATTGGGGGAGCTGTTTTTT
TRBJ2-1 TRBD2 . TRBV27 CASRLAGGGGEQFF TGTGCCAGCAGACTAGCGGGAGGAGGAGGTGAGCAGTTCTTC